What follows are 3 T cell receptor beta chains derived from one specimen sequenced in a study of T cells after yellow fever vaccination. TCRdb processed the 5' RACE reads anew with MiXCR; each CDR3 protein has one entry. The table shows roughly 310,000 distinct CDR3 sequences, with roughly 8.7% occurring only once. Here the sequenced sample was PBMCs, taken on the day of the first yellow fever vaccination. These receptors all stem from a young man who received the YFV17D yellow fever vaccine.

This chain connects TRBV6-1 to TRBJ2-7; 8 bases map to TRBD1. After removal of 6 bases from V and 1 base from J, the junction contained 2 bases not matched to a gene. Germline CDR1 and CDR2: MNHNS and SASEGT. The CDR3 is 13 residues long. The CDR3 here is CASRQGGSYEQYF. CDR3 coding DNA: TGTGCCAGCAGACAGGGGGGATCCTACGAGCAGTACTTC.

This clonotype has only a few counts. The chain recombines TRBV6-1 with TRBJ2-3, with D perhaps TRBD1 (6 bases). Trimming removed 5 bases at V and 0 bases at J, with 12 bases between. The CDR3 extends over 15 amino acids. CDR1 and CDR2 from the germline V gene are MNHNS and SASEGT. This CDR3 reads CASSPGDASTDTQYF. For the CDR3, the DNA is TGTGCCAGCAGTCCAGGGGACGCCAGCACAGATACGCAGTATTTT.

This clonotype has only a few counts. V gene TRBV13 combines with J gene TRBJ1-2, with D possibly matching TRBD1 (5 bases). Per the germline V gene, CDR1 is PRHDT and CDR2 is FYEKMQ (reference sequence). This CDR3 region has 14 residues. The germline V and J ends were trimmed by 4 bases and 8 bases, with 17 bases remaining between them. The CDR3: CASSYRTGSHGYTF. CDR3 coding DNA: TGTGCCAGCAGCTACCGTACAGGCAGCCACGGCTACACCTTC.